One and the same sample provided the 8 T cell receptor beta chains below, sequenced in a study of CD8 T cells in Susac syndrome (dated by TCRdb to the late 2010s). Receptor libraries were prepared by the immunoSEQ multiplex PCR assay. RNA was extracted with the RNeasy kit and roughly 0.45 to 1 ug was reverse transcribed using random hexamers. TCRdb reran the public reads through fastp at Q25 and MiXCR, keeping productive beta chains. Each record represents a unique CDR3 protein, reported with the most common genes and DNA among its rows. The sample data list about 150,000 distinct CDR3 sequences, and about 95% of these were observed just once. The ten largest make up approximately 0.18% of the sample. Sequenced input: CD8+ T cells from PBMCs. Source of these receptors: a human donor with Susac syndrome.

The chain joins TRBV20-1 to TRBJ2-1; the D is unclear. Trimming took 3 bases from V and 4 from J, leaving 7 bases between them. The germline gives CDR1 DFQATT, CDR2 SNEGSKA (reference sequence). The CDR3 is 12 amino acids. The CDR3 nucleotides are TGCAGTGCTAGGTCCTATTACAATGAGCAGTTCTTC. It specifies CSARSYYNEQFF.

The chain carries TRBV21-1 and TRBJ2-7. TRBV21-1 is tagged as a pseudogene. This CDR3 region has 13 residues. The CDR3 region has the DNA TGTGCCAGCTTACACAAGGGCCCCTACGAGCAGTACTTC. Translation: CASLHKGPYEQYF.

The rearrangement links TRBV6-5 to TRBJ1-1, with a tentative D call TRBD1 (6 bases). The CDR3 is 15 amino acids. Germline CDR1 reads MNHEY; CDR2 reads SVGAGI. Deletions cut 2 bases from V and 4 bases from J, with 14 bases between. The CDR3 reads CASSYGGAVSTEAFF. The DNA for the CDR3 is TGTGCCAGCAGTTACGGGGGGGCTGTCAGCACTGAAGCTTTCTTT.

This CDR3 is CAPGREIYNEQFF. The CDR3 nucleotides are TGTGCACCTGGGCGGGAAATCTACAATGAGCAGTTCTTC. V gene TRBV2 combines with J gene TRBJ2-1; the D gene is possibly TRBD2 (6 bases). From germline, CDR1 is SNHLY and CDR2 FYNNEI. CDR3 size: 13 residues. Combining the CDR3 with reference TRBV2 and TRBJ2-1 gives the whole variable domain EPEVTQTPSHQVTQMGQEVILRCVPISNHLYFYWYRQILGQKVEFLVSFYNNEISEKSEIFDDQFSVERPDGSNFTLKIRSTKLEDSAMYFCAPGREIYNEQFFGPGTRLTVL.

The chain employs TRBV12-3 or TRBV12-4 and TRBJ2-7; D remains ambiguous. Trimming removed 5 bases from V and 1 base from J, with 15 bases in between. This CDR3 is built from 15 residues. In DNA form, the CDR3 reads TGTGCCAGCAGTCCACCCAGTGTGGCGTCCTACGAGCAGTACTTC. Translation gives CASSPPSVASYEQYF.

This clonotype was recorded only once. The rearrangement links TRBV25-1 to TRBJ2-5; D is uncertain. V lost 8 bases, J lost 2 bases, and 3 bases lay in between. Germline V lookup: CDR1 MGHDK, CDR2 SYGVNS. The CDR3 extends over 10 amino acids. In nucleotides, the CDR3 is TGTGCCAGCTATCAAGAGACCCAGTACTTC. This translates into CASYQETQYF. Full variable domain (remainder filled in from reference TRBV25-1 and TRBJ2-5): EADIYQTPRYLVIGTGKKITLECSQTMGHDKMYWYQQDPGMELHLIHYSYGVNSTEKGDLSSESTVSRIRTEHFPLTLESARPSHTSQYLCASYQETQYFGPGTRLLVL.

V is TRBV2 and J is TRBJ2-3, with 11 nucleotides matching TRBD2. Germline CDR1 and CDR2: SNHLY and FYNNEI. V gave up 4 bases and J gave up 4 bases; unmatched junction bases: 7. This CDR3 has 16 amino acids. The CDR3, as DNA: TGTGCCAGCAGTGTTCTAGCGGGAGGAGTTGCAGATACGCAGTATTTT. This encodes CASSVLAGGVADTQYF.

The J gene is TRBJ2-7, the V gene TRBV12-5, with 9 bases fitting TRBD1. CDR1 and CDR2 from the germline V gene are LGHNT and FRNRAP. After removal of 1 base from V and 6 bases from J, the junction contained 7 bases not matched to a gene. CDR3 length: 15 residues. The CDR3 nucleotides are TGTGCTAGTGGTTTGGCCGGGACAGGGAAGTTCGAGCAGTACTTC. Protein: CASGLAGTGKFEQYF.